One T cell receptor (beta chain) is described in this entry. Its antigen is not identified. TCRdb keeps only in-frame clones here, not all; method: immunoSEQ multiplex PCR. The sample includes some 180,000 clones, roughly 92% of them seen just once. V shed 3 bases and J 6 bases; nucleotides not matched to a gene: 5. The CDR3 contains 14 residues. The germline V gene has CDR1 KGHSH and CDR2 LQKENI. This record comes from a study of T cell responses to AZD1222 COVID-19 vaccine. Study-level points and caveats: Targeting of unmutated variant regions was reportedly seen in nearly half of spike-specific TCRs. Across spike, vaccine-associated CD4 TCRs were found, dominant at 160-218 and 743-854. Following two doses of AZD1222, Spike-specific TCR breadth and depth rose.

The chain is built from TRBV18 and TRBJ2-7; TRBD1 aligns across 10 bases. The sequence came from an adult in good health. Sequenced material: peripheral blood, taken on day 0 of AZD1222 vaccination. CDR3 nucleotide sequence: TGTGCCAGCTCACCCCAAGGACAGGGGGTCGAGCAGTACTTC. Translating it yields CASSPQGQGVEQYF.